A selection of T cell receptor beta chains follows, all from one sample in a study of blood T cell repertoires in COVID-19. TCRdb keeps only in-frame clones here, not all; method: immunoSEQ multiplex PCR. This sample has tens of thousands of clones, with around 92% found just once. The specimen sequenced was peripheral blood. These receptors were collected from a woman in her 70s with active COVID-19. Both conserved end residues are part of each CDR3. D genes are given only for firm matches. Where a row states a size, it is once, few, many or the class of an expanded clone; other rows omit it.

j_gene: TRBJ1-5
v_gene: TRBV18
abundance: -
d_gene: -
CDR3nt: TGTGCCAGCTCACTCGGACAGACCCGTAGCAATCAGCCCCAGCATTTT
CDR3aa: CASSLGQTRSNQPQHF

j_gene: TRBJ2-1
v_gene: TRBV6-2/TRBV6-3
abundance: -
d_gene: TRBD2
CDR3nt: TGTGCCAGCAGCCTACTAGCGGGAGCGTACAATGAGCAGTTCTTC
CDR3aa: CASSLLAGAYNEQFF

j_gene: TRBJ2-5
v_gene: TRBV9
abundance: -
d_gene: TRBD2
CDR3nt: TGTGCCAGCAGCGTGGGACTGGGGGGGGAGACCCAGTACTTC
CDR3aa: CASSVGLGGETQYF

j_gene: TRBJ2-7
v_gene: TRBV28
abundance: -
d_gene: -
CDR3nt: TGTGCCAGCACCCCGGGACAATCCTACGAGCAGTACTTC
CDR3aa: CASTPGQSYEQYF

j_gene: TRBJ2-3
v_gene: TRBV5-6
abundance: -
d_gene: -
CDR3nt: TGTGCCAGCAGCTCGACTAGACCACTAAGCACAGATACGCAGTATTTT
CDR3aa: CASSSTRPLSTDTQYF

j_gene: TRBJ2-2
v_gene: TRBV5-5
abundance: -
d_gene: TRBD1
CDR3nt: TGTGCCAGCACCACGACAGGGGGCCCCGGGGAGCTGTTTTTT
CDR3aa: CASTTTGGPGELFF

j_gene: TRBJ2-1
v_gene: TRBV4-3
abundance: -
d_gene: TRBD1
CDR3nt: TGCGCCAGCAGCCGATCCAGGGGGTTTGAGCAGTTCTTC
CDR3aa: CASSRSRGFEQFF

j_gene: TRBJ2-1
v_gene: TRBV10-3
abundance: few
d_gene: -
CDR3nt: TGTGCCATCAGGGGGACTGGGGACAATGAGCAGTTCTTC
CDR3aa: CAIRGTGDNEQFF

j_gene: TRBJ1-4
v_gene: TRBV24-1
abundance: -
d_gene: -
CDR3nt: TGTGCCACCAGTGATGGCAGGGGAACTAATGAAAAACTGTTTTTT
CDR3aa: CATSDGRGTNEKLFF

j_gene: TRBJ2-1
v_gene: TRBV6-2/TRBV6-3
abundance: -
d_gene: -
CDR3nt: TGTGCCAGCAGTTTGTCCAGGGTGTTACCCTCCTACAATGAGCAGTTCTTC
CDR3aa: CASSLSRVLPSYNEQFF

j_gene: TRBJ2-3
v_gene: TRBV29-1
abundance: once
d_gene: TRBD2
CDR3nt: TGCAGCGTTGAACCAGCGGGAGTGTCAGATACGCAGTATTTT
CDR3aa: CSVEPAGVSDTQYF

j_gene: TRBJ2-7
v_gene: TRBV2
abundance: -
d_gene: -
CDR3nt: TGTGCCAGCAGTGAAGCCCCACTCTCCTACGAGCAGTACTTC
CDR3aa: CASSEAPLSYEQYF

j_gene: TRBJ2-7
v_gene: TRBV5-5
abundance: -
d_gene: -
CDR3nt: TGTGCCAGCAGCTTGGTTAGGGGAGGCTACGAGCAGTACTTC
CDR3aa: CASSLVRGGYEQYF

j_gene: TRBJ2-5
v_gene: TRBV7-9
abundance: -
d_gene: -
CDR3nt: TGTGCCACCGGAAAGGGGTTACACCAAGAGACCCAGTACTTC
CDR3aa: CATGKGLHQETQYF

j_gene: TRBJ2-3
v_gene: TRBV5-6
abundance: few
d_gene: -
CDR3nt: TGTGCCAGCAGCACAGTGGGGGGGCGCGGAGATACGCAGTATTTT
CDR3aa: CASSTVGGRGDTQYF

j_gene: TRBJ1-1
v_gene: TRBV28
abundance: -
d_gene: TRBD1
CDR3nt: TGTGCCAGCAGAGAGCCGGGACAGGGGGTCGGCACTGAAGCTTTCTTT
CDR3aa: CASREPGQGVGTEAFF

j_gene: TRBJ1-4
v_gene: TRBV28
abundance: -
d_gene: -
CDR3nt: TGTGCCAGCAGTTTTTTTTTACACAGGCCTAATGAAAAACTGTTTTTT
CDR3aa: CASSFFLHRPNEKLFF

j_gene: TRBJ2-4
v_gene: TRBV29-1
abundance: -
d_gene: -
CDR3nt: TGCAGCGGCCCGACAGGCCCACTTCAGTACTTC
CDR3aa: CSGPTGPLQYF

j_gene: TRBJ1-6
v_gene: TRBV7-8
abundance: few
d_gene: TRBD1
CDR3nt: TGTGCCAGCAGCTCATACCTCCGGGCCGACAGGGGGTCGAGATCACCCCTCCACTTT
CDR3aa: CASSSYLRADRGSRSPLHF

j_gene: TRBJ1-5
v_gene: TRBV28
abundance: -
d_gene: -
CDR3nt: TGTGCCAGCAGTACTGTCCCGGGAGTTGAGCCCCAGCATTTT
CDR3aa: CASSTVPGVEPQHF

j_gene: TRBJ2-7
v_gene: TRBV7-9
abundance: -
d_gene: TRBD1
CDR3nt: TGTGCCAGCAGCTCCCGGGACAGGGACTACGAGCAGTACTTC
CDR3aa: CASSSRDRDYEQYF

j_gene: TRBJ2-1
v_gene: TRBV11-2
abundance: -
d_gene: TRBD2
CDR3nt: TGTGCCAGCAGCTTAGGCCTAGCGGGAGGATATGAAAATGAGCAGTTCTTC
CDR3aa: CASSLGLAGGYENEQFF

j_gene: TRBJ2-5
v_gene: TRBV28
abundance: -
d_gene: -
CDR3nt: TGTGCCAGCAGCCCGCTAGTGGGGACCCAGTACTTC
CDR3aa: CASSPLVGTQYF

j_gene: TRBJ2-6
v_gene: TRBV7-8
abundance: -
d_gene: -
CDR3nt: TGTGCCAGCAGCTCACGTCGGCAGGGGACCTCTGGGGCCAACGTCCTGACTTTC
CDR3aa: CASSSRRQGTSGANVLTF

j_gene: TRBJ1-1
v_gene: TRBV11-2
abundance: -
d_gene: -
CDR3nt: TGTGCCAGCAGCGCTAGTCCACCGAACACTGAAGCTTTCTTT
CDR3aa: CASSASPPNTEAFF

j_gene: TRBJ2-3
v_gene: TRBV5-4
abundance: -
d_gene: TRBD1
CDR3nt: TGTGCCAGCAGTCCAGGAGACAGGGGAAGAACAGATACGCAGTATTTT
CDR3aa: CASSPGDRGRTDTQYF

j_gene: TRBJ2-4
v_gene: TRBV28
abundance: -
d_gene: TRBD2
CDR3nt: TGTGCCAGCAGTCCCGGGACTAGCGGCCTTCTAGCCAAAAACATTCAGTACTTC
CDR3aa: CASSPGTSGLLAKNIQYF

j_gene: TRBJ2-2
v_gene: TRBV18
abundance: -
d_gene: TRBD2
CDR3nt: TGTGCCAGCTCACCATCCGGGACTACAAACACCGGGGAGCTGTTTTTT
CDR3aa: CASSPSGTTNTGELFF

j_gene: TRBJ2-5
v_gene: TRBV1
abundance: -
d_gene: -
CDR3nt: TGCACCAGCAGCCAAAATAGGGGGACCCAAGAGACCCAGTACTTC
CDR3aa: CTSSQNRGTQETQYF